A selection of T cell receptor beta chains follows, all from one sample in a study of human T cells and chemical hapten exposure. TCRdb passed the RACE reads through MiXCR, listing each CDR3 protein once. The sample has around 300,000 distinct CDR3 sequences, around 6.9% seen once. Sample: whole blood, taken in connection with sensitization to the hapten diphenylcyclopropenone (DPC). The receptors stem from a woman aged 18 to 35 with alopecia areata. Some clones in this sample may be carry-over from other donors' samples. Each CDR3 is given with its conserved first and last residue. Fields, in order: D gene, clone size, V gene, J gene, CDR3 DNA, CDR3 protein. D genes are given only for firm matches. Clone size is stated in some rows and not others, as once, few, many or a class when expanded.

D: TRBD1
size: NA
V: TRBV6-5
J: TRBJ1-5
DNA: TGTGCCAGCAGCAAAGACAGGGATAGCAATCAGCCCCAGCATTTT
CDR3: CASSKDRDSNQPQHF

D: NA
size: many
V: TRBV6-5
J: TRBJ2-1
DNA: TGTGCCAGCAGCCTAGACGGGTACCTTTACAATGAGCAGTTCTTC
CDR3: CASSLDGYLYNEQFF

D: NA
size: few
V: TRBV10-3
J: TRBJ1-1
DNA: TGTGCCATCAGTGAGTGGAGAGGGAGGGACACTGAAGCTTTCTTT
CDR3: CAISEWRGRDTEAFF

D: TRBD2
size: few
V: TRBV12-3/TRBV12-4
J: TRBJ2-1
DNA: TGTGCCAGCAGTTTAGGGACTAGCGGGGTAGATGAGCAGTTCTTC
CDR3: CASSLGTSGVDEQFF

D: NA
size: few
V: TRBV7-9
J: TRBJ1-3
DNA: TGTGCCAGCCTAGGTTTGGGGCGCTTAGCCTCTGGAAACACCATATATTTT
CDR3: CASLGLGRLASGNTIYF

D: NA
size: few
V: TRBV15
J: TRBJ1-5
DNA: TGTGCCACCAGACAACCCAAGCCAGGTCAGCCCCAGCATTTT
CDR3: CATRQPKPGQPQHF

D: NA
size: few
V: TRBV12-3/TRBV12-4
J: TRBJ2-5
DNA: TGTGCCAGCAGTTTACTTCTCGAGGGGACCCAGTACTTC
CDR3: CASSLLLEGTQYF

D: NA
size: few
V: TRBV19
J: TRBJ2-7
DNA: TGTGCCAGTAGTATACTAGGACAGAACTACGAGCAGTACTTC
CDR3: CASSILGQNYEQYF

D: TRBD1
size: many
V: TRBV7-2
J: TRBJ1-5
DNA: TGTGCCAGCAGCTTATATGGGACAGGCTTCAATCAGCCCCAGCATTTT
CDR3: CASSLYGTGFNQPQHF

D: TRBD2
size: NA
V: TRBV7-6
J: TRBJ2-7
DNA: TGTGCCAGCAGCTTAGCTTCGTCTAGCGGGCCAGACGAGCAGTACTTC
CDR3: CASSLASSSGPDEQYF

D: NA
size: NA
V: TRBV9
J: TRBJ2-2
DNA: TGTGCCAGCGGAGGGAACACCGGGGAGCTGTTTTTT
CDR3: CASGGNTGELFF

D: NA
size: NA
V: TRBV7-9
J: TRBJ1-1
DNA: TGTGCCAGCAGCTTATATCGGACAGATGAAGCTTTCTTT
CDR3: CASSLYRTDEAFF

D: NA
size: NA
V: TRBV4-1
J: TRBJ2-4
DNA: TGCGCCAGCAGCCAAGATTACCAAAACATTCAGTACTTC
CDR3: CASSQDYQNIQYF

D: NA
size: few
V: TRBV15
J: TRBJ1-6
DNA: TGTGCCACCAGCAGAGATCGAGACAGAAGTTCACCCCTCCACTTT
CDR3: CATSRDRDRSSPLHF

D: NA
size: many
V: TRBV11-2
J: TRBJ2-3
DNA: TGTGCCAGCAGTTGGGACATTCTGACTAGCACAGATACGCAGTATTTT
CDR3: CASSWDILTSTDTQYF

D: NA
size: NA
V: TRBV7-8
J: TRBJ1-1
DNA: TGTGCCAGCAGCCCAGCGCCAGGGGACACTGAAGCTTTCTTT
CDR3: CASSPAPGDTEAFF

D: TRBD2
size: many
V: TRBV7-2
J: TRBJ2-5
DNA: TGTGCCAGCAGCCAAAATTATGCGGGGGGCCGACAAGAGACCCAGTACTTC
CDR3: CASSQNYAGGRQETQYF

D: TRBD1
size: NA
V: TRBV12-5
J: TRBJ1-6
DNA: TGTGCTAGTGGACGCCCCGGGACAGAGAATTCACCCCTCCACTTT
CDR3: CASGRPGTENSPLHF

D: NA
size: NA
V: TRBV7-3
J: TRBJ1-1
DNA: TGTGCCAGCAGCTTAACGGAGAGGACTGAAGCTTTCTTT
CDR3: CASSLTERTEAFF

D: TRBD2
size: NA
V: TRBV7-2
J: TRBJ2-5
DNA: TGTGCCAGCAGCTTAATGGCCGGCCTGAGAAGCGGGGGGGAAGAGACCCAGTACTTC
CDR3: CASSLMAGLRSGGEETQYF

D: NA
size: many
V: TRBV6-1
J: TRBJ2-1
DNA: TGTGCCAGCAGTGACCCGGGCTCACTAGGCTACAATGAGCAGTTCTTC
CDR3: CASSDPGSLGYNEQFF

D: NA
size: few
V: TRBV20-1
J: TRBJ1-4
DNA: TGCAGTGCTAGAGATTCCCAGCGGGGAGGGAGTGAAAAACTGTTTTTT
CDR3: CSARDSQRGGSEKLFF

D: NA
size: NA
V: TRBV7-2
J: TRBJ1-1
DNA: TGTGCCAGCGGTGTCCGGGGGTTTGGCACTGAAGCTTTCTTT
CDR3: CASGVRGFGTEAFF

D: TRBD1
size: NA
V: TRBV2
J: TRBJ2-5
DNA: TGTGCCAGCAGGACAGGGGGAGAAGAGACCCAGTACTTC
CDR3: CASRTGGEETQYF

D: NA
size: few
V: TRBV12-3/TRBV12-4
J: TRBJ2-3
DNA: TGTGCCAGCAGTTTAACAGAAGCGCAGTATTTT
CDR3: CASSLTEAQYF

D: NA
size: NA
V: TRBV14
J: TRBJ1-1
DNA: TGTGCCAGCAGCCAGAGGGGGTACACTGAAGCTTTCTTT
CDR3: CASSQRGYTEAFF

D: NA
size: NA
V: TRBV12-3/TRBV12-4
J: TRBJ1-5
DNA: TGTGCCAGCAGCCAGGCAGGCCTCAGAGAGCCCCAGCATTTT
CDR3: CASSQAGLREPQHF

D: TRBD2
size: few
V: TRBV4-3
J: TRBJ2-7
DNA: TGCGCCAGCAGCCAAGAGGGAAGCGGGGTTTTTAATGAGCAGTACTTC
CDR3: CASSQEGSGVFNEQYF

D: TRBD1
size: many
V: TRBV28
J: TRBJ2-3
DNA: TGTGCCAGCAACCGGGACAGGGGGACAGATACGCAGTATTTT
CDR3: CASNRDRGTDTQYF

D: NA
size: many
V: TRBV20-1
J: TRBJ1-1
DNA: TGCAGTGCTGGTCCCGGAAACACTGAAGCTTTCTTT
CDR3: CSAGPGNTEAFF

D: NA
size: many
V: TRBV20-1
J: TRBJ2-1
DNA: TGCAGTGCTAGAGATCACGTAAATGAGCAGTTCTTC
CDR3: CSARDHVNEQFF

D: TRBD1
size: many
V: TRBV12-3/TRBV12-4
J: TRBJ2-7
DNA: TGTGCCAGCAGTTTAAAGGGGGCAGGGTGGATCCACGAGCAGTACTTC
CDR3: CASSLKGAGWIHEQYF